This is a list of T cell receptor beta chains from one sample in a study of beta chain features in type 1 diabetes. Sequencing used immunoSEQ multiplex PCR; TCRdb keeps in-frame clones, though not all of them. The sample holds about 620,000 clones, around 15% seen once. Sequencing input: naive CD4+ T cells from blood. Source of these receptors: a young man in good health. The CDR3 runs from the conserved cysteine through the conserved F or W. D genes are given only for firm matches. A row's size may be missing; if present it is once, few, many or a size class.

D: -; V: TRBV9; size: few; J: TRBJ2-5; DNA: TGTGCCAGCAGCGTAGGGGCCGGAGAAGAGACCCAGTACTTC; CDR3: CASSVGAGEETQYF
D: TRBD1; V: TRBV7-2; size: -; J: TRBJ1-1; DNA: TGTGCCAGCAGCTCCGTCCCGGGACAGGGGATTCTAGCTTTCTTT; CDR3: CASSSVPGQGILAFF
D: -; V: TRBV4-1; size: -; J: TRBJ2-7; DNA: TGCGCCAGCAGCGTGACGCCGGGTGGTGGTAGGTACGAGCAGTACTTC; CDR3: CASSVTPGGGRYEQYF
D: -; V: TRBV9; size: -; J: TRBJ2-1; DNA: TGTGCCAGCAGCGTAGGTAGTAACTCGGCCCGCGCTGACAATGAGCAGTTCTTC; CDR3: CASSVGSNSARADNEQFF
D: TRBD2; V: TRBV5-1; size: -; J: TRBJ2-7; DNA: TGCGCCAGCAGCACGGGACTAGCGGGAGCCTACGAGCAGTACTTC; CDR3: CASSTGLAGAYEQYF
D: TRBD2; V: TRBV19; size: few; J: TRBJ2-5; DNA: TGTGCCAGTAGTAGCGGGACTAGCGTCCGTAAAGAGACCCAGTACTTC; CDR3: CASSSGTSVRKETQYF
D: -; V: TRBV28; size: few; J: TRBJ2-3; DNA: TGTGCCAGCAGTTTAACCAGGGGTAGAGCGGATACGCAGTATTTT; CDR3: CASSLTRGRADTQYF
D: TRBD1; V: TRBV7-3; size: -; J: TRBJ1-2; DNA: TGTGCCAGCAGCTTAACCCGGGACAGTGGCTACACCTTC; CDR3: CASSLTRDSGYTF
D: -; V: TRBV19; size: -; J: TRBJ2-7; DNA: TGTGCCAGTCGGAGTAGCTACGAGCAGTACTTC; CDR3: CASRSSYEQYF
D: -; V: TRBV4-3; size: few; J: TRBJ1-2; DNA: TGCGCCAGCAGCCAAGGGGCAAGCTATGGCTACACCTTC; CDR3: CASSQGASYGYTF
D: TRBD2; V: TRBV7-2; size: -; J: TRBJ2-7; DNA: TGTGCCAGCAGCGCGAGACTAGCGGGAGGGAAATCCTACGAGCAGTACTTC; CDR3: CASSARLAGGKSYEQYF
D: -; V: TRBV6-6; size: -; J: TRBJ1-2; DNA: TGTGCCAGCACTCTAGGTGAGGGAACGGTGGACACCTTC; CDR3: CASTLGEGTVDTF
D: -; V: TRBV11-2; size: few; J: TRBJ2-3; DNA: TGTGCCAGCAGCTTAGGAGGGACGGCGAGGACAGATACGCAGTATTTT; CDR3: CASSLGGTARTDTQYF
D: TRBD2; V: TRBV7-2; size: -; J: TRBJ2-4; DNA: TGTGCCAGCAGCTTAGCTAGCGGGGGAGGGATAGCCAAAAACATTCAGTACTTC; CDR3: CASSLASGGGIAKNIQYF
D: -; V: TRBV10-3; size: -; J: TRBJ1-2; DNA: TGTGCCATCAGTGAGTCTGGGACACGGGGCGGCTATGGCTACACCTTC; CDR3: CAISESGTRGGYGYTF
D: -; V: TRBV7-2; size: -; J: TRBJ1-5; DNA: TGTGCCAGCAGCTTAGGTGGGGCCGTTCAGCCCCAGCATTTT; CDR3: CASSLGGAVQPQHF
D: -; V: TRBV7-9; size: few; J: TRBJ2-7; DNA: TGTGCCAGCAGCTTAATTCGGGGCTCAGCGGCCTACGAGCAGTACTTC; CDR3: CASSLIRGSAAYEQYF
D: -; V: TRBV19; size: -; J: TRBJ2-7; DNA: TGTGCCAGTAGTATGCAAGGGCAGTTTCCCTACGAGCAGTACTTC; CDR3: CASSMQGQFPYEQYF
D: TRBD2; V: TRBV28; size: -; J: TRBJ2-7; DNA: TGTGCCAGCAGTATCCAAAGCGGGAACTACGAGCAGTACTTC; CDR3: CASSIQSGNYEQYF
D: TRBD1; V: TRBV29-1; size: few; J: TRBJ1-2; DNA: TGCAGCGTTGAAGGCCTCCGAGGGGGCGGCTACACCTTC; CDR3: CSVEGLRGGGYTF
D: TRBD2; V: TRBV6-6; size: few; J: TRBJ2-5; DNA: TGTGCCAGCAGCATAGCGGGAGTGGGGCAAGAGACCCAGTACTTC; CDR3: CASSIAGVGQETQYF
D: -; V: TRBV28; size: few; J: TRBJ1-1; DNA: TGTGCCAGCAGACTGAATAGCAACACTGAAGCTTTCTTT; CDR3: CASRLNSNTEAFF
D: -; V: TRBV7-2; size: -; J: TRBJ2-5; DNA: TGTGCCAGCAGCTTTGGGGGGGGCCAGGAAAAGACCCAGTACTTC; CDR3: CASSFGGGQEKTQYF
D: -; V: TRBV4-2; size: few; J: TRBJ2-3; DNA: TGTGCCAGCAGGGAGCGGGTGAGCACAGATACGCAGTATTTT; CDR3: CASRERVSTDTQYF
D: -; V: TRBV29-1; size: -; J: TRBJ1-5; DNA: TGCAGCGTTGCACCGGAGGGCAATCAGCCCCAGCATTTT; CDR3: CSVAPEGNQPQHF
D: -; V: TRBV5-6; size: -; J: TRBJ1-2; DNA: TGTGCCAGCAGCTTACCCGGGGCCTATGGCTACACCTTC; CDR3: CASSLPGAYGYTF
D: TRBD1; V: TRBV6-5; size: -; J: TRBJ2-7; DNA: TGTGCCAGTGGCCCGGGACAGGGACCCTACGAGCAGTACTTC; CDR3: CASGPGQGPYEQYF
D: TRBD1; V: TRBV7-9; size: few; J: TRBJ2-3; DNA: TGTGCCAGCAGCCCCACCGGCCCTACAGGGGCAGATACGCAGTATTTT; CDR3: CASSPTGPTGADTQYF
D: -; V: TRBV28; size: few; J: TRBJ2-1; DNA: TGTGCCAGCGGATTAAGCGAGGGGCCTTACAATGAGCAGTTCTTC; CDR3: CASGLSEGPYNEQFF
D: -; V: TRBV7-2; size: -; J: TRBJ1-5; DNA: TGTGCCAGCAGCCGGGAAGGGCAGCCCCAGCATTTT; CDR3: CASSREGQPQHF
D: -; V: TRBV29-1; size: few; J: TRBJ1-2; DNA: TGCAGCGCCACCCGCGGGGGAAACTATGGCTACACCTTC; CDR3: CSATRGGNYGYTF
D: TRBD1; V: TRBV25-1; size: -; J: TRBJ1-2; DNA: TGTGCCAGCAGGGGTGACAGGGTGATCTATGGCTACACCTTC; CDR3: CASRGDRVIYGYTF
D: -; V: TRBV7-9; size: -; J: TRBJ1-2; DNA: TGTGCCACCCCCGGTCGGGGTACGTATGGCTACACCTTC; CDR3: CATPGRGTYGYTF
D: -; V: TRBV29-1; size: few; J: TRBJ1-1; DNA: TGCAGCGTTGTACGGGGGCGGACTGAAGCTTTCTTT; CDR3: CSVVRGRTEAFF
D: -; V: TRBV6-5; size: few; J: TRBJ1-6; DNA: TGTGCCAGCAGTTACTCGGGGAAGTTTAATTCACCCCTCCACTTT; CDR3: CASSYSGKFNSPLHF
D: TRBD2; V: TRBV4-3; size: few; J: TRBJ2-3; DNA: TGCGCCAGCAGCCAAGATCTGCCTAGCGGGGGTACCCCCACAGATACGCAGTATTTT; CDR3: CASSQDLPSGGTPTDTQYF
D: -; V: TRBV27; size: -; J: TRBJ1-5; DNA: TGTGCCAGCAGTCGTCGACCTAATCAGCCCCAGCATTTT; CDR3: CASSRRPNQPQHF
D: -; V: TRBV4-3; size: -; J: TRBJ1-1; DNA: TGCGCCAGCAGCCAAGAGTTTGGCTCTGAAGCTTTCTTT; CDR3: CASSQEFGSEAFF
D: -; V: TRBV4-3; size: -; J: TRBJ2-7; DNA: TGCGCCAGCAGCAGCCGGATAAGGGCCGACGAGCAGTACTTC; CDR3: CASSSRIRADEQYF
D: -; V: TRBV5-4; size: -; J: TRBJ2-2; DNA: TGTGCCAGCAGCTTGGGGACGGGACCTAAGAACACCGGGGAGCTGTTTTTT; CDR3: CASSLGTGPKNTGELFF
D: -; V: TRBV4-3; size: -; J: TRBJ2-1; DNA: TGCGCCAGCAGCCAATGGGGCTTTCACAACAAGAGCTCCTACAATGAGCAGTTCTTC; CDR3: CASSQWGFHNKSSYNEQFF
D: TRBD1; V: TRBV28; size: few; J: TRBJ2-7; DNA: TGTGCCAGCAGGGGTATGGGACAGTACTCCTACGAGCAGTACTTC; CDR3: CASRGMGQYSYEQYF
D: -; V: TRBV15; size: few; J: TRBJ2-1; DNA: TGTGCCACCAGCAGAGATAGTGGCACGGCGGATGAGCAGTTCTTC; CDR3: CATSRDSGTADEQFF
D: -; V: TRBV11-2; size: few; J: TRBJ2-3; DNA: TGTGCCAGCAGCTTAGGGCTTACCAGTACGCAGTATTTT; CDR3: CASSLGLTSTQYF
D: TRBD2; V: TRBV5-4; size: few; J: TRBJ2-7; DNA: TGTGCCAGCAGCTTGAGCGGGAGGGTTTACGAGCAGTACTTC; CDR3: CASSLSGRVYEQYF
D: -; V: TRBV13; size: -; J: TRBJ2-1; DNA: TGTGCCAGCAGCTTACGATCCATCATGGGCAATGAGCAGTTCTTC; CDR3: CASSLRSIMGNEQFF
D: -; V: TRBV21-1; size: few; J: TRBJ1-4; DNA: TGTGCCAGCAGCAAAAGGGTGGTGAATGAAAAACTGTTTTTT; CDR3: CASSKRVVNEKLFF
D: -; V: TRBV7-2; size: -; J: TRBJ2-4; DNA: TGTGCCAGCAGCTCAGGAGGGGCCAAAAACATTCAGTACTTC; CDR3: CASSSGGAKNIQYF
D: TRBD2; V: TRBV5-4; size: -; J: TRBJ2-4; DNA: TGTGCCAGCAGCTTAGACGGGAGGGGAGGCAAAAACATTCAGTACTTC; CDR3: CASSLDGRGGKNIQYF
D: -; V: TRBV29-1; size: few; J: TRBJ1-4; DNA: TGCAGCGTCGGGGGCAGGACAGACCCTGAAAAACTGTTTTTT; CDR3: CSVGGRTDPEKLFF
D: TRBD1; V: TRBV29-1; size: -; J: TRBJ1-2; DNA: TGCAGCGCCCATTCCTCACCCTTGACAGGGGATGGCTACACCTTC; CDR3: CSAHSSPLTGDGYTF
D: -; V: TRBV6-9; size: -; J: TRBJ2-5; DNA: TGTGCCAGCAGTTATTCGCGCAGGGAAGAGACCCAGTACTTC; CDR3: CASSYSRREETQYF
D: -; V: TRBV5-1; size: -; J: TRBJ1-1; DNA: TGCGCCAGCAGCCCCGGGGGACATATGAACACTGAAGCTTTCTTT; CDR3: CASSPGGHMNTEAFF
D: TRBD1; V: TRBV4-3; size: few; J: TRBJ2-7; DNA: TGCGCCAGCAGCCCGGGACAGAGATTATACGAGCAGTACTTC; CDR3: CASSPGQRLYEQYF
D: -; V: TRBV19; size: -; J: TRBJ2-7; DNA: TGTGCCAGTAGGCGACAGTTATCCTCCTACGAGCAGTACTTC; CDR3: CASRRQLSSYEQYF
D: -; V: TRBV5-1; size: -; J: TRBJ2-5; DNA: TGCGCCAGCAGCTCTGGGACTTCGCATGGGGAGACCCAGTACTTC; CDR3: CASSSGTSHGETQYF
D: -; V: TRBV4-1; size: -; J: TRBJ2-5; DNA: TGCGCCAGCAGCCAAGCCCCCGGCTTCGAGACCCAGTACTTC; CDR3: CASSQAPGFETQYF
D: -; V: TRBV7-3; size: -; J: TRBJ2-6; DNA: TGTGCCAGCAGCTTAGAGGTGGGGAGCTCTGGGGCCAACGTCCTGACTTTC; CDR3: CASSLEVGSSGANVLTF
D: -; V: TRBV7-9; size: few; J: TRBJ2-7; DNA: TGTGCCAGCAGCTCCCGGGCCCTCTCATACGAGCAGTACTTC; CDR3: CASSSRALSYEQYF
D: -; V: TRBV30; size: -; J: TRBJ1-5; DNA: TGTGCCTGGAGTAAGGGGACTGATCAGCCCCAGCATTTT; CDR3: CAWSKGTDQPQHF